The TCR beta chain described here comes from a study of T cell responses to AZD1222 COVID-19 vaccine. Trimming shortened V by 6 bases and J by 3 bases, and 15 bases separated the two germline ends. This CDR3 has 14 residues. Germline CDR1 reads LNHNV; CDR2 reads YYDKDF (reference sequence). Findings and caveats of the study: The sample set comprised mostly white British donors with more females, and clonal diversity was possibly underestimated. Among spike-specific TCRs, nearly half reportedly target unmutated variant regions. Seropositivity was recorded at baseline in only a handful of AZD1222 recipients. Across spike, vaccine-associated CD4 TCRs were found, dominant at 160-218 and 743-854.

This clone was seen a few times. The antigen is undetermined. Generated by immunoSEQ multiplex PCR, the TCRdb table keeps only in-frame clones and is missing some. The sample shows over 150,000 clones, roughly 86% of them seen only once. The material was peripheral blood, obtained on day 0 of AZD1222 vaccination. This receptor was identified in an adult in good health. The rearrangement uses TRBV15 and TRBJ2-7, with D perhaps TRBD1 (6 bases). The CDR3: CATSRDISLYEQYF. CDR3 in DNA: TGTGCCACCAGTCGGGACATCTCGCTCTACGAGCAGTACTTC.